This T cell receptor beta chain was recorded in a study of CD8 T cells in ankylosing spondylitis. TCRdb re-called the 5' RACE reads with MiXCR, one entry per CDR3 protein. Here the sample spans about 540,000 distinct CDR3 sequences, about an eighth being singletons. This clonotype turned up a few times. Its specificity is unknown. Germline V lookup: CDR1 MNHEY, CDR2 SVGAGI. V lost 4 bases to trimming and J lost 2 bases; unmatched junction nucleotides: 3. The CDR3 length is 15 residues. Study findings and constraints: Within ankylosing spondylitis blood, a TCR beta motif made up of eight highly homologous variants appeared to be characteristic. Those disease-linked clones were CD8+; they were also relatively rare in peripheral blood.

The chain carries TRBV6-5 and TRBJ2-3, with 10 bases lining up with TRBD2. Material for sequencing was blood, either unsorted or a sorted T cell fraction (not recorded which). This clonotype was obtained from a male donor with ankylosing spondylitis. The chain's CDR3 is CASSWTSGNTDTQYF. The CDR3 nucleotides read TGTGCCAGCAGTTGGACTAGCGGTAACACAGATACGCAGTATTTT.